These 13 T cell receptor beta chains were all obtained from the same sample, sequenced in a study of T cells in Graves' hyperthyroidism and ophthalmopathy. RNA transcripts were the template for amplifying TCR beta CDR3 regions. First-round RT-PCR of the TCR CDR3 relied on the HTBI primer set. TCRdb re-derived calls from the multiplex PCR reads in MiXCR, one entry per CDR3 protein. The sample lists about 400,000 distinct CDR3 sequences, under 15% seen once, with over 8.5% in the top ten. Sequenced material: blood. The receptors here all came from a woman younger than 35 with Graves' hyperthyroidism.

This clonotype occurred many times. The chain uses TRBV6-1 and TRBJ1-2; 10 positions agree with TRBD1. This CDR3 has 13 residues. V shed 6 bases, J shed 7 bases, and the junction held 5 bases outside the gene matches. Germline V gene lookup returns CDR1 MNHNS and CDR2 SASEGT. CDR3 DNA sequence: TGTGCCAGCAGCGACAGGGGGCTCGGTGGCTACACCTTC. As protein: CASSDRGLGGYTF.

V is TRBV19 and J is TRBJ2-5; TRBD2 matches at 7 bases. Unmatched junction bases numbered 5, after V lost 0 bases and J lost 1 base. CDR3 length equals 16 residues. CDR1 LNHDA and CDR2 SQIVND come from the germline V gene (reference sequence). The CDR3 reads CASSIEGGTSQETQYF. CDR3 in DNA: TGTGCCAGTAGTATAGAGGGGGGGACGTCCCAAGAGACCCAGTACTTC.

This clonotype was counted at least ten times. The chain couples TRBV6-2 or TRBV6-3 to TRBJ1-3, with 7 bases fitting TRBD1. With 4 bases clipped from V and 0 bases from J, the junction kept 6 bases outside the gene matches. In germline, CDR1 is MNHEY, CDR2 SVGEGT. This CDR3 region has 16 residues. CDR3 sequence: CASSSIGTASGNTIYF. CDR3 in DNA: TGTGCCAGCAGTTCGATCGGGACAGCCTCTGGAAACACCATATATTTT.

This clonotype showed up many times. The V and J genes are TRBV19 and TRBJ1-5, with 9 bases that match TRBD1. The V and J ends lost 5 bases and 6 bases, in that order; junction bases with no gene match: 8. Germline CDR1 reads LNHDA; CDR2 reads SQIVND (reference sequence). The length of the CDR3 is 15 residues. CDR3 sequence reads: CASSEDRGRGQPQHF. As DNA, the CDR3 is TGTGCCAGTAGTGAGGACAGGGGAAGGGGTCAGCCCCAGCATTTT.

This rearrangement joins TRBV28 to TRBJ1-5; D is perhaps TRBD1 (5 bases). This CDR3 contains 14 residues. With 2 bases removed from V and 7 bases from J, the gap between germline ends came to 12 bases. CDR1 is MDHEN and CDR2 is SYDVKM in the germline V gene. CDR3 nucleotide sequence: TGTGCCAGCAGTTTAGACGGGGGGGGACAGCCCCAGCATTTT. It encodes CASSLDGGGQPQHF.

This clonotype appeared a few times. As DNA, the CDR3 is TGTGCCAGCAGTGAATTAGAGGGAGGGTTAGATACGCAGTATTTT. Translated: CASSELEGGLDTQYF. The gene calls are TRBV25-1 and TRBJ2-3; 7 positions match TRBD2. The CDR3 length is 15 residues. Looked up from germline, CDR1 is MGHDK and CDR2 is SYGVNS. The V segment lost 1 base and the J segment 5 bases; nucleotides outside the gene matches: 6.

This clonotype appeared a few times. V is TRBV2 and J is TRBJ2-2; 9 nucleotides match TRBD1. V shed 5 bases and J 7 bases; nucleotides not matched to a gene: 14. The CDR3 has 17 amino acids. The germline V gene has CDR1 SNHLY and CDR2 FYNNEI. The CDR3: CASSPQGAQWEIGELFF. CDR3 in DNA: TGTGCCAGCAGTCCACAGGGGGCGCAATGGGAAATCGGGGAGCTGTTTTTT.

This clonotype was seen repeatedly, ten times or more. The gene calls are TRBV10-3 and TRBJ1-2, with TRBD1 matching 7 bases. CDR3 size: 14 residues. Germline CDR1 ENHRY, CDR2 SYGVKD. J lost 3 bases, V lost 4 bases, and 5 bases had no gene match. The CDR3 loop reads CAISVQGGDYGYTF. For the CDR3, the DNA is TGTGCCATCAGTGTCCAGGGGGGGGACTATGGCTACACCTTC.

This clonotype showed up many times. The CDR3 bases are TGTGCCAGCAGCTTAGAGGACGGCTCCTACGAGCAGTACTTC. The encoded protein is CASSLEDGSYEQYF. J is TRBJ2-7 and V is TRBV7-9, with no clear D. From germline, CDR1 is SEHNR and CDR2 FQNEAQ (reference sequence). Deletions cut 1 base from V and 0 bases from J, with 7 bases between. This CDR3 has 14 residues.

This clonotype was detected only a few times. V is TRBV11-2 and J is TRBJ1-2; D is ambiguous. V was cut by 0 bases and J by 6 bases, with 17 bases left in between. The CDR3 totals 16 residues. CDR1 and CDR2 (germline): SGHAT, FQNNGV. The CDR3 sequence: CASSLDLRESEDGYTF. The CDR3, as DNA: TGTGCCAGCAGCTTAGATCTGAGGGAGAGCGAGGATGGCTACACCTTC.

The V gene is TRBV9, the J gene TRBJ2-3; 8 bases match TRBD2. The ends lost 4 bases at V and 5 bases at J; junction bases unmatched: 15. Germline V gives CDR1 SGDLS, CDR2 YYNGEE. The CDR3 totals 17 residues. CDR3 in DNA: TGTGCCAGCAGCCCGGACGGGATCGGGAGGGCCATAGATACGCAGTATTTT. Translation gives CASSPDGIGRAIDTQYF.

There are many counts of this clonotype. The chain combines TRBV28 with TRBJ2-5; D may be TRBD1 or TRBD2 (6 bases each). Trimming removed 11 bases from V and 4 bases from J, with 26 bases in between. In germline, CDR1 is MDHEN, CDR2 SYDVKM. The CDR3 consists of 16 residues. The CDR3 spells CAQTKGGRGRGETQYF. The CDR3 DNA follows: TGTGCCCAAACGAAGGGGGGAAGGGGTCGTGGAGAGACCCAGTACTTC.

This clonotype has more than one count but fewer than ten. The chain employs TRBV19 and TRBJ1-2; D perhaps matches TRBD1 (5 bases). The CDR3 extends over 15 amino acids. V was pared by 5 bases and J by 1 base, with 14 bases between. Germline V gene sequence: CDR1 LNHDA, CDR2 SQIVND (reference sequence). CDR3 bases: TGTGCCAGTAGTCCTGGAGGAGGGGTTAACTATGGCTACACCTTC. It translates to CASSPGGGVNYGYTF.